The rows below give T cell receptor beta chains drawn from one sample of a study of cytomegalovirus exposure and HLA in healthy donors. Only in-frame clones appear in the TCRdb table, and some are missing; sequencing was by immunoSEQ multiplex PCR. The sample has around 94,000 clones, roughly four fifths seen once; the top ten hold around 4.3%. The sequenced sample consisted of PBMCs. These TCRs come from a woman aged 35 to 49 in good health and CMV-seropositive. The conserved cysteine and the conserved F or W are not part of the CDR3 here. Fields, in order: V gene, D gene, CDR3 protein. D genes are given only for firm matches.

v_gene: TRBV4-2
d_gene: TRBD2
CDR3aa: ASSPRTSGTSYEQY

v_gene: TRBV28
d_gene: -
CDR3aa: ASSSPYRQADEQY

v_gene: TRBV19
d_gene: -
CDR3aa: ASSISGTFYNEQF

v_gene: TRBV30
d_gene: TRBD2
CDR3aa: AWSPRTSVADTQY

v_gene: TRBV7-2
d_gene: -
CDR3aa: ASSLGGSQPQH

v_gene: TRBV7-9
d_gene: -
CDR3aa: ASSLDFAGGTDTQY

v_gene: TRBV6-5
d_gene: TRBD2
CDR3aa: ASRNGGDQETQY

v_gene: TRBV7-2
d_gene: TRBD2
CDR3aa: ASSLGSGNSYEQY

v_gene: TRBV4-2
d_gene: TRBD2
CDR3aa: ASSQTGNSGLAGVDTQY

v_gene: TRBV19
d_gene: TRBD1
CDR3aa: ATRTGVDTGELF

v_gene: TRBV7-3
d_gene: -
CDR3aa: ASSSDRHSTQY

v_gene: TRBV13
d_gene: TRBD2
CDR3aa: ASSSPSGVTYEQY

v_gene: TRBV6-1
d_gene: -
CDR3aa: ASSEARQGYEQF

v_gene: TRBV6-1
d_gene: TRBD2
CDR3aa: ASSEGRLAGSSYNEQF

v_gene: TRBV6-6
d_gene: TRBD1
CDR3aa: ASTGTGYTGELF

v_gene: TRBV7-3
d_gene: -
CDR3aa: ASSLRGDLNTEAF

v_gene: TRBV11-2
d_gene: TRBD2
CDR3aa: ASRAGTSGSLGTGELF

v_gene: TRBV27
d_gene: -
CDR3aa: ASSLRGDTQY

v_gene: TRBV9
d_gene: -
CDR3aa: ASSVGGHKIGKAYEQY

v_gene: TRBV4-1
d_gene: TRBD1
CDR3aa: ASSQLDRERGGYT

v_gene: TRBV7-9
d_gene: -
CDR3aa: ASSPLGGHEQF

v_gene: TRBV7-2
d_gene: TRBD2
CDR3aa: ASSLRASGEYNEQF

v_gene: TRBV7-2
d_gene: TRBD1
CDR3aa: ASKEGAGEKLF

v_gene: TRBV6-5
d_gene: TRBD1
CDR3aa: ASRRVGQGSYEQY

v_gene: TRBV7-9
d_gene: -
CDR3aa: ASVTGSFGYT

v_gene: TRBV30
d_gene: TRBD1
CDR3aa: AWRGQGAREQY

v_gene: TRBV28
d_gene: -
CDR3aa: ASSFEGGTYNEQF

v_gene: TRBV30
d_gene: -
CDR3aa: AWEGRGVGQPQH

v_gene: TRBV12-5
d_gene: TRBD2
CDR3aa: ASGLDTGLAGGDNEQF

v_gene: TRBV21-1
d_gene: -
CDR3aa: ASSKECAYEQY

v_gene: TRBV11-3
d_gene: TRBD2
CDR3aa: ASSLSPSGKVPTYNEQF

v_gene: TRBV5-8
d_gene: TRBD1
CDR3aa: ASSGGWGEQY

v_gene: TRBV7-2
d_gene: TRBD2
CDR3aa: ASSVAGGNTQY